The next 21 T cell receptor beta chains were all read from a single sample in a study of CD8 T cells in Susac syndrome. With random hexamers, reverse transcription was performed on about 0.45 to 1 ug of RNA. TCRdb recomputed calls from the immunoSEQ multiplex PCR reads with MiXCR, one row per CDR3 protein. The sample shows about 140,000 distinct CDR3 sequences, 85% to 95% of them seen only once. Material: CD4+ T cells from PBMCs. The receptors were gathered from a human donor with Susac syndrome.

The chain joins TRBV29-1 to TRBJ2-7; 8 bases map to TRBD2. The CDR3 has 13 residues. V was clipped by 3 bases and J by 6 bases; unmatched bases: 7. Per germline, CDR1 SQVTM and CDR2 ANQGSEA. The CDR3 reads CSVDLGLGAEQYF. CDR3 bases: TGCAGCGTTGATCTGGGACTAGGGGCCGAGCAGTACTTC.

The gene calls are TRBV29-1 and TRBJ2-7; the D gene is possibly TRBD2 (6 bases). V was clipped by 6 bases and J by 2 bases, with 20 bases between them. Germline values: CDR1 SQVTM, CDR2 ANQGSEA. This CDR3 contains 15 residues. CDR3 sequence reads: CSVGPVGGLAYEQYF. The CDR3, as DNA: TGCAGCGTGGGCCCGGTGGGGGGACTCGCCTACGAGCAGTACTTC.

This chain joins TRBV21-1 and TRBJ2-1; TRBD1 was called by the table and not checked on the DNA. TRBV21-1 is given as a pseudogene. CDR3 length equals 12 residues. The CDR3 reads CASSPPGVEQFF. The DNA for the CDR3 is TGTGCCAGCAGCCCCCCCGGGGTTGAGCAGTTCTTC.

The chain links TRBV7-3 to TRBJ2-3; 8 bases are shared with TRBD2. Germline V CDR1 and CDR2: SGHTA, FQGTGA. Unmatched junction bases numbered 15, after V lost 5 bases and J lost 2 bases. CDR3 length: 18 residues. CDR3 in DNA: TGTGCCAGCAGCCTGGGACACAATATAGCGGGGACCACAGATACGCAGTATTTT. This codes for CASSLGHNIAGTTDTQYF.

This sequence joins TRBV7-2 and TRBJ2-1; 11 positions match TRBD1. The CDR3 is 15 amino acids. V shed 4 bases, J shed 8 bases, and the junction held 7 bases outside the gene matches. Germline V gives CDR1 SGHTA, CDR2 FQGNSA. In nucleotides, the CDR3 is TGTGCCAGCAGCTCCCCCTTGGACAGGGGGCATGAGCAGTTCTTC. This sequence encodes CASSSPLDRGHEQFF.

The CDR3 DNA follows: TGTGCCAGCAGTTTAACCACAGGCTATGGCTACACCTTC. Encoded protein: CASSLTTGYGYTF. The chain carries TRBV12-3 or TRBV12-4 and TRBJ1-2; tentatively, D is TRBD1 (5 bases). CDR3 length: 13 residues. V shed 2 bases and J shed 4 bases, with 8 bases lying between them.

The rearrangement joins TRBV24-1 to TRBJ2-3, with TRBD2 matching over 7 bases. The germline CDR1 and CDR2 sequences are KGHDR and SFDVKD. The CDR3 length is 16 residues. Trimming cost V 9 bases and J 1 base; bases outside gene matches: 12. Here the CDR3 reads CATSRDLSGGTDTQYF. CDR3 nucleotide sequence: TGTGCCACCTCTCGAGACTTAAGCGGGGGCACAGATACGCAGTATTTT.

This clonotype was seen only once. J is TRBJ1-2 and V is TRBV30; D perhaps matches TRBD1 (5 bases). Trimming stripped 0 bases from V and 4 bases from J, with 18 bases between. The CDR3 consists of 16 residues. Germline CDR1 GTSNPN, CDR2 SVGIG (reference sequence). CDR3 sequence reads: CAWSVGGSSSFYGYTF. In nucleotides, the CDR3 is TGTGCCTGGAGTGTGGGGGGGAGCTCCTCTTTCTATGGCTACACCTTC.

The chain recombines TRBV9 with TRBJ2-5; D gene unclear. The CDR3 contains 16 residues. The V gene's germline CDR1 is SGDLS and CDR2 YYNGEE. V was trimmed by 0 bases and J by 4 bases, leaving 16 bases between them. The CDR3 protein is CASSVVRAGFPETQYF. The CDR3 region has the DNA TGTGCCAGCAGCGTAGTCCGGGCAGGATTCCCAGAGACCCAGTACTTC. Combining the CDR3 with reference TRBV9 and TRBJ2-5 gives the whole variable domain DSGVTQTPKHLITATGQRVTLRCSPRSGDLSVYWYQQSLDQGLQFLIQYYNGEERAKGNILERFSAQQFPDLHSELNLSSLELGDSALYFCASSVVRAGFPETQYFGPGTRLLVL.

The rearrangement uses TRBV20-1 and TRBJ2-7, with 8 bases fitting TRBD2. The germline V gene encodes CDR1 DFQATT and CDR2 SNEGSKA (reference sequence). This CDR3 region has 14 residues. The junction had 11 bases not matched to a gene; V was cut back by 3 bases and J by 7 bases. The CDR3 protein is CSARSSGPRGEQYF. In DNA form, the CDR3 reads TGCAGTGCTAGGTCTAGCGGGCCCCGAGGAGAGCAGTACTTC.

This clonotype occurred a few times. J is TRBJ2-2 and V is TRBV29-1; D not certain. V dropped 4 bases and J dropped 0 bases, with 9 bases sitting between them. Germline V gene lookup returns CDR1 SQVTM and CDR2 ANQGSEA. The CDR3 sequence is 14 residues long. This chain's CDR3 is CSVGTAANTGELFF. CDR3 in DNA: TGCAGCGTTGGGACCGCCGCGAACACCGGGGAGCTGTTTTTT.

The chain uses TRBV20-1 and TRBJ1-5; the D gene is possibly TRBD1 (6 bases). Germline CDR1 reads DFQATT; CDR2 reads SNEGSKA (reference sequence). The V gene lost 1 base and the J gene lost 5 bases, with 21 bases spanning the gap. This CDR3 spans 17 amino acids. CDR3 DNA sequence: TGCAGTGCTAGAGTTTTCAGGACAGTTGGAATAGATCAGCCCCAGCATTTT. Translation: CSARVFRTVGIDQPQHF.

The rearrangement uses TRBV9 and TRBJ2-2, with 7 bases lining up with TRBD1. Germline V gene lookup returns CDR1 SGDLS and CDR2 YYNGEE. V was clipped by 4 bases and J by 3 bases; unmatched bases: 6. The length of the CDR3 is 15 residues. This chain's CDR3 is CASSPRQGDTGELFF. DNA of the CDR3: TGTGCCAGCAGCCCTAGACAGGGTGACACCGGGGAGCTGTTTTTT.

The chain carries TRBV14 and TRBJ1-1, with D unclear. Per germline, CDR1 SGHDN and CDR2 FVKESK. V was shortened by 0 bases and J by 4 bases, with 12 bases between the two germline ends. This CDR3 is built from 15 residues. CDR3 in amino acids: CASSQDFGLTTEAFF. CDR3 nucleotides: TGTGCCAGCAGCCAAGACTTTGGGCTGACCACTGAAGCTTTCTTT. The complete variable domain, with remaining parts taken from reference TRBV14 and TRBJ1-1, reads EAGVTQFPSHSVIEKGQTVTLRCDPISGHDNLYWYRRVMGKEIKFLLHFVKESKQDESGMPNNRFLAERTGGTYSTLKVQPAELEDSGVYFCASSQDFGLTTEAFFGQGTRLTVV.

The chain carries TRBV7-9 and TRBJ1-2, with unresolved D. Germline CDR1 and CDR2: SEHNR and FQNEAQ (reference sequence). Deletions cut 4 bases from V and 5 bases from J, with 14 bases between. The CDR3 is 14 amino acids. CDR3 DNA: TGTGCCAGCAGCTCGCAGGCAGGCGGATATGGCTACACCTTC. Translating it yields CASSSQAGGYGYTF.

The chain employs TRBV9 and TRBJ2-4; 7 nucleotides agree with TRBD1. With V trimmed by 0 bases and J by 1 base, 4 bases remained unmatched. Germline loops: CDR1 SGDLS, CDR2 YYNGEE. This CDR3 is 16 amino acids long. This CDR3 reads CASSVAPQGAKNIQYF. DNA for the CDR3: TGTGCCAGCAGCGTAGCTCCACAGGGGGCCAAAAACATTCAGTACTTC.

The chain combines TRBV28 with TRBJ2-3, with 10 bases fitting TRBD1. CDR3 size: 15 residues. V was clipped by 6 bases and J by 1 base; unmatched bases: 4. Per the germline V gene, CDR1 is MDHEN and CDR2 is SYDVKM. The CDR3 DNA follows: TGTGCCAGCAGGACAGGGGGCGCGGGCACAGATACGCAGTATTTT. The encoded protein is CASRTGGAGTDTQYF.

The CDR3 protein is CAWSVLESRQPQHF. DNA for the CDR3: TGTGCCTGGAGTGTACTTGAGTCTCGACAGCCCCAGCATTTT. The rearrangement links TRBV30 to TRBJ1-5; D call uncertain. Trimming took off 0 bases at V and 7 bases at J, with 13 bases between the two ends. The germline CDR1 and CDR2 sequences are GTSNPN and SVGIG (reference sequence). This CDR3 has 14 residues.

This chain links TRBV9 with TRBJ2-4, with 10 bases fitting TRBD2. Germline V CDR1 and CDR2: SGDLS, YYNGEE. The junction had 6 bases not matched to a gene; V was cut back by 1 base and J by 8 bases. The CDR3 is 15 amino acids. CDR3 sequence reads: CASSVSGGARDIQYF. CDR3 bases: TGTGCCAGCAGCGTAAGCGGGGGGGCCCGAGACATTCAGTACTTC. The full variable domain, completed using reference TRBV9 and TRBJ2-4, is DSGVTQTPKHLITATGQRVTLRCSPRSGDLSVYWYQQSLDQGLQFLIQYYNGEERAKGNILERFSAQQFPDLHSELNLSSLELGDSALYFCASSVSGGARDIQYFGAGTRLSVL.

The chain uses TRBV7-6 and TRBJ1-5; D is perhaps TRBD1 (5 bases). Per the germline V gene, CDR1 is SGHVS and CDR2 is FNYEAQ. The CDR3 totals 13 residues. V was cut by 7 bases and J by 7 bases, with 14 bases left in between. CDR3 loop: CASKTDRRQPQHF. CDR3 sequence (DNA): TGTGCCAGCAAGACAGACCGCCGCCAGCCCCAGCATTTT.

J is TRBJ2-1 and V is TRBV7-2; no clear D. Trimming stripped 3 bases from V and 7 bases from J, with 10 bases between. Germline values: CDR1 SGHTA, CDR2 FQGNSA. This CDR3 has 13 residues. CDR3 amino acids: CASSFENWNEQFF. The CDR3 coding sequence is TGTGCCAGCAGCTTTGAAAATTGGAATGAGCAGTTCTTC.